This TCR beta chain stems from a study of beta chain features in type 1 diabetes. Investigators reverse transcribed all isolated RNA, so they sequenced expressed TCRB transcripts. Repertoires were generated with immunoSEQ multiplex PCR, while TCRdb's copy carries only in-frame clones and drops some. Of about 930,000 clones listed, about 17% are singletons. This CDR3 has 14 amino acids. V lost 3 bases, J lost 0 bases, and 4 bases lay in between. CDR1 is SGHRS, CDR2 YFSETQ, per germline. The rearrangement links TRBV5-1 to TRBJ2-6; D remains ambiguous. The source of this sequence is a young woman in good health. Sample: naive CD4+ T cells from blood. CDR3 nucleotide sequence: TGCGCCAGCAGCTGGGGCTCTGGGGCCAACGTCCTGACTTTC. Protein product: CASSWGSGANVLTF.